Given below is one TCR beta chain in context. In the original analysis: Nucleated cell number was recorded as an estimate derived from reference gene primer amplification. Assay: immunoSEQ multiplex PCR; the TCRdb copy retains only in-frame clones and omits some. That table supplies the V and J calls and clone size; D and trimming were determined from the DNA. The table lists approximately 70,000 clones, approximately 89% of them singletons. This specimen belongs to a study of blood T cell repertoires in COVID-19. Study at large: The origin of the acute and convalescent COVID-19 samples was the United States, Italy and Spain. In each case, the material was cDNA or gDNA derived from T cells, B-cell-depleted T cells, or PBMCs.

The CDR3 is 12 residues long. Germline assignment: CDR1 KGHDR and CDR2 SFDVKD. Losses at the gene ends were 4 bases for V and 15 bases for J; bases not matched to a gene: 8. Followed over time, Seattle patients had been enrolled while infection was active. The rearrangement joins TRBV24-1 to TRBJ2-1; 7 bases are a match to TRBD2. This clonotype was sampled from a middle-aged man with COVID-19, enrolled during active disease. Sequencing was done on a sample of peripheral blood. In DNA, the CDR3 is TGTGCCACCAGTGACCGAGCGGGACGTCTGTTCTTC. Protein: CATSDRAGRLFF.